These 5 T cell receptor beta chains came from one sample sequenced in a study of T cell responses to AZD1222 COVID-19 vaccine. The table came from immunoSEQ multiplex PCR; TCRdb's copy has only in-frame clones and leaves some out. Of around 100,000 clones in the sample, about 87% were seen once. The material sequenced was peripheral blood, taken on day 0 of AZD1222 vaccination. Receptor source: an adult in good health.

For the CDR3, the DNA is TGTGCTAGTGGTGCTGGGTTGGATGATTACAGGGGAAAGGAAAAACTGTTTTTT. It codes for CASGAGLDDYRGKEKLFF. The chain carries TRBV12-5 and TRBJ1-4; 7 bases align to TRBD1. The CDR3 is made up of 18 amino acids. Germline CDR1 is LGHNT and CDR2 is FRNRAP. V dropped 5 bases and J dropped 8; count of bases not matched to a gene: 20.

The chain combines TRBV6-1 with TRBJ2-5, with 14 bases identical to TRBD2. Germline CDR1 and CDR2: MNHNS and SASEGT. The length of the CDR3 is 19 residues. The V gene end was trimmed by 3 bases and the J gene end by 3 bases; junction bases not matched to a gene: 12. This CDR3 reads CASSEVLGGTSGSKETQYF. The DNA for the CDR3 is TGTGCCAGCAGTGAGGTTCTTGGCGGGACTAGCGGGAGTAAAGAGACCCAGTACTTC.

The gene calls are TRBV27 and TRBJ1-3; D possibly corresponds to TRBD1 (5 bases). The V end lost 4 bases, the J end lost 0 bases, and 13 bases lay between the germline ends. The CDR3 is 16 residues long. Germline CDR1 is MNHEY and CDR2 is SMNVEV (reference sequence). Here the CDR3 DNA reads TGTGCCAGCAGTTCCAGGGCCAGCTACTCTGGAAACACCATATATTTT. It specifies CASSSRASYSGNTIYF.

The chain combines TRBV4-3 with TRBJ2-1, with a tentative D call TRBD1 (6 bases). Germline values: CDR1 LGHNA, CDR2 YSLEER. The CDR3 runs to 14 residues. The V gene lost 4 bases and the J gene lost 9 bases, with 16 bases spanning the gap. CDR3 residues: CASSLHDRSLEQFF. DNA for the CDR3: TGCGCCAGCAGCCTTCATGACAGGAGTCTTGAGCAGTTCTTC.

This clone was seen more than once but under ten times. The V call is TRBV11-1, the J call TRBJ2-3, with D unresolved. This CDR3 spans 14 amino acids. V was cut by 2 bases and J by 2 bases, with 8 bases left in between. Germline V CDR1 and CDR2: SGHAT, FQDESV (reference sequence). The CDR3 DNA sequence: TGTGCCAGCAGCTTATTGTTTTCCACAGATACGCAGTATTTT. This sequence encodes CASSLLFSTDTQYF.